This is a list of T cell receptor beta chains from one sample in a study of T cell changes during pregnancy in multiple sclerosis. Sequenced by immunoSEQ multiplex PCR; TCRdb stores in-frame clones only, minus some. The sample has roughly 46,000 clones; approximately 92% are singletons. Sequencing was performed on peripheral blood, taken in the third trimester of pregnancy. These receptors originate from a female donor with multiple sclerosis, enrolled in a pregnancy study. The CDR3 runs from the conserved cysteine through the conserved F or W. Each record gives: D gene, V gene, J gene, clone size, CDR3 protein, CDR3 DNA. The D gene is left open where the match is weak. Size values are once, few and many counts, or a class for expanded clones, and some rows have none.

D gene: -; V gene: TRBV5-4; J gene: TRBJ1-5; clone size: -; CDR3 protein: CASSLMRGRQPQHF; CDR3 DNA: TGTGCCAGCAGCTTGATGCGGGGTAGGCAGCCCCAGCATTTT
D gene: -; V gene: TRBV9; J gene: TRBJ2-3; clone size: -; CDR3 protein: CASSVLAQGTDTQYF; CDR3 DNA: TGTGCCAGCAGCGTACTTGCGCAGGGCACAGATACGCAGTATTTT
D gene: -; V gene: TRBV4-3; J gene: TRBJ2-2; clone size: -; CDR3 protein: CASSRGTGQGTNTGELFF; CDR3 DNA: TGCGCCAGCAGCCGTGGGACGGGTCAGGGGACAAACACCGGGGAGCTGTTTTTT
D gene: -; V gene: TRBV5-4; J gene: TRBJ2-3; clone size: -; CDR3 protein: CASSLGGAGTDTQYF; CDR3 DNA: TGTGCCAGCAGCTTGGGGGGCGCGGGCACAGATACGCAGTATTTT
D gene: -; V gene: TRBV5-6; J gene: TRBJ2-4; clone size: -; CDR3 protein: CASSPFPTGSLAKNIQYF; CDR3 DNA: TGTGCCAGCAGCCCGTTCCCAACAGGGTCACTAGCCAAAAACATTCAGTACTTC
D gene: -; V gene: TRBV9; J gene: TRBJ2-3; clone size: -; CDR3 protein: CASSVGAWGGLTDTQYF; CDR3 DNA: TGTGCCAGCAGCGTAGGAGCTTGGGGGGGCCTTACAGATACGCAGTATTTT
D gene: -; V gene: TRBV4-1; J gene: TRBJ2-5; clone size: -; CDR3 protein: CASSQPAEETQYF; CDR3 DNA: TGCGCCAGCAGCCAGCCAGCGGAAGAGACCCAGTACTTC
D gene: -; V gene: TRBV7-9; J gene: TRBJ2-1; clone size: -; CDR3 protein: CASSLVLAREQFF; CDR3 DNA: TGTGCCAGCAGCTTAGTTTTAGCACGGGAGCAGTTCTTC
D gene: TRBD1; V gene: TRBV30; J gene: TRBJ2-1; clone size: -; CDR3 protein: CAWDLGGSSYNEQFF; CDR3 DNA: TGTGCCTGGGACCTAGGGGGCAGCTCCTACAATGAGCAGTTCTTC
D gene: -; V gene: TRBV7-3; J gene: TRBJ1-1; clone size: -; CDR3 protein: CASSFRGNTEAFF; CDR3 DNA: TGTGCCAGCAGCTTCAGGGGGAACACTGAAGCTTTCTTT
D gene: -; V gene: TRBV11-2; J gene: TRBJ1-4; clone size: -; CDR3 protein: CASSLVTRENEKLFF; CDR3 DNA: TGTGCCAGCAGCTTAGTTACCCGGGAAAATGAAAAACTGTTTTTT
D gene: TRBD2; V gene: TRBV7-9; J gene: TRBJ2-4; clone size: once; CDR3 protein: CASSLELAGLAKNIQYF; CDR3 DNA: TGTGCCAGCAGCTTAGAGCTAGCGGGACTAGCCAAAAACATTCAGTACTTC
D gene: TRBD2; V gene: TRBV7-2; J gene: TRBJ2-7; clone size: -; CDR3 protein: CASSLGFRREGSFEQYF; CDR3 DNA: TGTGCCAGCAGCTTAGGGTTCCGGCGGGAGGGAAGCTTCGAGCAGTACTTC
D gene: -; V gene: TRBV19; J gene: TRBJ2-3; clone size: -; CDR3 protein: CASSSQETDTQYF; CDR3 DNA: TGTGCCAGTAGTAGTCAAGAGACAGATACGCAGTATTTT
D gene: TRBD1; V gene: TRBV4-3; J gene: TRBJ2-5; clone size: -; CDR3 protein: CASSRNGLQGIEETQYF; CDR3 DNA: TGCGCCAGCAGCCGCAACGGGTTACAGGGGATTGAAGAGACCCAGTACTTC
D gene: -; V gene: TRBV4-1; J gene: TRBJ1-1; clone size: -; CDR3 protein: CASSQEGGTEAFF; CDR3 DNA: TGCGCCAGCAGCCAAGAAGGAGGGACTGAAGCTTTCTTT
D gene: -; V gene: TRBV5-1; J gene: TRBJ1-1; clone size: -; CDR3 protein: CASRMGTINTEAFF; CDR3 DNA: TGCGCCAGCAGGATGGGGACTATCAACACTGAAGCTTTCTTT
D gene: -; V gene: TRBV4-2; J gene: TRBJ2-7; clone size: -; CDR3 protein: CASSQEWGGAYEQYF; CDR3 DNA: TGTGCCAGCAGCCAAGAGTGGGGCGGCGCCTACGAGCAGTACTTC
D gene: -; V gene: TRBV6-4; J gene: TRBJ1-4; clone size: -; CDR3 protein: CASSDSLVLSTNEKLFF; CDR3 DNA: TGTGCCAGCAGTGACTCCCTAGTACTCTCAACTAATGAAAAACTGTTTTTT
D gene: -; V gene: TRBV9; J gene: TRBJ2-5; clone size: -; CDR3 protein: CASSVHGGETQYF; CDR3 DNA: TGTGCCAGCAGCGTACATGGCGGAGAGACCCAGTACTTC
D gene: -; V gene: TRBV5-4; J gene: TRBJ2-1; clone size: -; CDR3 protein: CASSLRLAGNEQFF; CDR3 DNA: TGTGCCAGCAGCTTGAGGCTAGCCGGCAATGAGCAGTTCTTC
D gene: -; V gene: TRBV4-1; J gene: TRBJ2-1; clone size: -; CDR3 protein: CASSHSPPGHPYQFF; CDR3 DNA: TGCGCCAGCAGCCATTCCCCCCCCGGACACCCATATCAGTTCTTC
D gene: TRBD1; V gene: TRBV5-6; J gene: TRBJ2-6; clone size: -; CDR3 protein: CASSLYRGPGANVLTF; CDR3 DNA: TGTGCCAGCAGCTTGTACAGGGGGCCTGGGGCCAACGTCCTGACTTTC
D gene: -; V gene: TRBV7-2; J gene: TRBJ2-1; clone size: -; CDR3 protein: CASSLQGSLGNEQFF; CDR3 DNA: TGTGCCAGCAGCTTACAGGGGTCGTTGGGCAATGAGCAGTTCTTC
D gene: -; V gene: TRBV6-5; J gene: TRBJ2-7; clone size: -; CDR3 protein: CASSYWGEVEQYF; CDR3 DNA: TGTGCCAGCAGTTACTGGGGCGAGGTCGAGCAGTACTTC
D gene: TRBD1; V gene: TRBV4-1; J gene: TRBJ1-2; clone size: -; CDR3 protein: CASSQETGARGYTF; CDR3 DNA: TGCGCCAGCAGCCAGGAGACAGGGGCTAGGGGCTACACCTTC
D gene: -; V gene: TRBV19; J gene: TRBJ2-3; clone size: -; CDR3 protein: CASKTYGGPGPDTQYF; CDR3 DNA: TGTGCCAGTAAAACGTACGGAGGACCCGGGCCAGATACGCAGTATTTT
D gene: TRBD2; V gene: TRBV9; J gene: TRBJ2-1; clone size: -; CDR3 protein: CASSVEGGSYNEQFF; CDR3 DNA: TGTGCCAGCAGCGTAGAGGGAGGGTCCTACAATGAGCAGTTCTTC